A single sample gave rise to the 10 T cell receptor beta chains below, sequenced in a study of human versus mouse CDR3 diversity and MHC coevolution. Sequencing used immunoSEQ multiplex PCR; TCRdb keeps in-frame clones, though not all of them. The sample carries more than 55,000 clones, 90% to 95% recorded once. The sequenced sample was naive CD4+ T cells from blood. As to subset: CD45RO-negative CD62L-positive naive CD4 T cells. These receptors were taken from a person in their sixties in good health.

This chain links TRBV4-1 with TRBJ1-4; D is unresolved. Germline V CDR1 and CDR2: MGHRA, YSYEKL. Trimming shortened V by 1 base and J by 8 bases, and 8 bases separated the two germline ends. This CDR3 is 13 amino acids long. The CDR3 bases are TGCGCCAGCAGCCAAGTTAAGGAGGAAAAACTGTTTTTT. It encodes CASSQVKEEKLFF.

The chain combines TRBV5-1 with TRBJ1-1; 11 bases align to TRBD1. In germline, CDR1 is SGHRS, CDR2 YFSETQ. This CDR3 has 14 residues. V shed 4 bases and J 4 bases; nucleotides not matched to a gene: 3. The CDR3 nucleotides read TGCGCCAGCAGCAAGGGACAGGGGGGCACTGAAGCTTTCTTT. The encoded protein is CASSKGQGGTEAFF.

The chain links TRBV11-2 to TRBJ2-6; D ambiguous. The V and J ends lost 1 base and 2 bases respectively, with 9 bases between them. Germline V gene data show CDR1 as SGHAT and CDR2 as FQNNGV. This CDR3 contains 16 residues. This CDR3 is CASSLVATPGANVLTF. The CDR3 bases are TGTGCCAGCAGCTTAGTGGCCACCCCTGGGGCCAACGTCCTGACTTTC.

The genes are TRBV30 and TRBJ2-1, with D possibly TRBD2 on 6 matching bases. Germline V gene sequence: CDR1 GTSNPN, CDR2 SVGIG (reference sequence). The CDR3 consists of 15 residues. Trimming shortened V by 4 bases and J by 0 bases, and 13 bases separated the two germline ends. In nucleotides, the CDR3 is TGTGCCTGGAAGGGCGGGGCGAGCTCCTACAATGAGCAGTTCTTC. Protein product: CAWKGGASSYNEQFF. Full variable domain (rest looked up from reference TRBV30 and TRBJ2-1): SQTIHQWPATLVQPVGSPLSLECTVEGTSNPNLYWYRQAAGRGLQLLFYSVGIGQISSEVPQNLSASRPQDRQFILSSKKLLLSDSGFYLCAWKGGASSYNEQFFGPGTRLTVL.

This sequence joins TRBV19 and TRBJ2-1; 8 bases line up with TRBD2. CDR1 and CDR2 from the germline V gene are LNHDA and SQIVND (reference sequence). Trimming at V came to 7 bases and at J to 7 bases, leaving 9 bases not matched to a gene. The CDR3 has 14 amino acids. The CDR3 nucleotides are TGTGCCAGTACCGTAACACTAGCGGAAAATGAGCAGTTCTTC. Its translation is CASTVTLAENEQFF.

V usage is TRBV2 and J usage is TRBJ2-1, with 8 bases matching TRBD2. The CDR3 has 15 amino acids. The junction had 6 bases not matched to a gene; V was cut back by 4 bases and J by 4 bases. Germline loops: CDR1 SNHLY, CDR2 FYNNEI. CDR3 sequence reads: CASSAIAGPYNEQFF. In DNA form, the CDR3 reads TGTGCCAGCAGTGCCATAGCGGGACCTTACAATGAGCAGTTCTTC.

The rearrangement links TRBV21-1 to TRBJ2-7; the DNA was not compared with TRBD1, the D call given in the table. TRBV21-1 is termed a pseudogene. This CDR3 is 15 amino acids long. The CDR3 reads CASGTTGVSSYEQYF. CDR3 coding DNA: TGTGCCAGCGGGACGACAGGGGTGAGTTCCTACGAGCAGTACTTC.

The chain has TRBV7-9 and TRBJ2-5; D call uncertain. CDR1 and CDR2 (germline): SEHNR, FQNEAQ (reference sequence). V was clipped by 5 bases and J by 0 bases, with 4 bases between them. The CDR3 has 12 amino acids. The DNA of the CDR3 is TGTGCCAGCAGCCCAAACCAAGAGACCCAGTACTTC. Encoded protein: CASSPNQETQYF.

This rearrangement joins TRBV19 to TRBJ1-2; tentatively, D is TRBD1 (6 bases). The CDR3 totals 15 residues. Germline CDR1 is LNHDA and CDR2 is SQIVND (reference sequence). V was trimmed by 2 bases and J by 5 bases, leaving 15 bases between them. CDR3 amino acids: CASSILAGAQYGYTF. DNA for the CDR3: TGTGCCAGTAGTATACTGGCAGGGGCCCAGTATGGCTACACCTTC.

The CDR3 DNA follows: TGCAGCGTTGTAGGGGTCCAAGAGACCCAGTACTTC. This translates into CSVVGVQETQYF. The V call is TRBV29-1, the J call TRBJ2-5; D perhaps matches TRBD1 (5 bases). CDR1 is SQVTM, CDR2 ANQGSEA, per germline. V gave up 4 bases and J gave up 1 base, with 7 bases separating them. The CDR3 extends over 12 amino acids.